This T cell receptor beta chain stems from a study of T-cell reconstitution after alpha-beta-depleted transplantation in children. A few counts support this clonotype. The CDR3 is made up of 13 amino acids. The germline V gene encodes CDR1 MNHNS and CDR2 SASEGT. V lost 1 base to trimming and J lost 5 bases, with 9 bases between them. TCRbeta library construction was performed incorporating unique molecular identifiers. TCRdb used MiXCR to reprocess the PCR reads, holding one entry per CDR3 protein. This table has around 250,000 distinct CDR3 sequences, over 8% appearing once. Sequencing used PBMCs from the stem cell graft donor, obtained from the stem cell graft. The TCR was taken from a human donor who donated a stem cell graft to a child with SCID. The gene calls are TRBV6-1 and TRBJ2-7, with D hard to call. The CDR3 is CASSEVLSDEQYF. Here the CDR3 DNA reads TGTGCCAGCAGTGAAGTATTGTCGGACGAGCAGTACTTC.